This T cell receptor (beta chain) derives from a study of beta chain features in type 1 diabetes. Study findings and constraints: The study found moderately but significantly shorter TCRB CDR3s in all four CD4+ subsets of Type 1 diabetes patients. The study found fewer insertions and more deletions at VDJ junctions in type 1 diabetes patients.

What was sequenced were expressed TCRB transcripts, since all of the isolated RNA had been reverse transcribed. Stem cell-like memory T cell samples were sequenced, and they averaged about 1.01 million reads. Sequenced by immunoSEQ multiplex PCR; TCRdb stores in-frame clones only, minus some. This repertoire shows about 110,000 clones, almost 40% found once; its top ten account for 0.06% to 0.075%. On this clone: Its antigen is not known.

The authors obtained over 95% purity in all sorted populations. The sequenced sample was stem cell memory CD4+ T cells from blood. This receptor was taken from a woman under 30 in good health.

The CDR3 DNA sequence: TGTGCCAGCTCACCACCGATGACAGGGTATGAGCAGTTCTTC. Translation: CASSPPMTGYEQFF. This chain joins TRBV18 and TRBJ2-1, with 7 bases identical to TRBD1. The V gene end was trimmed by 0 bases and the J gene end by 8 bases; junction bases not matched to a gene: 4. Germline V CDR1 and CDR2: KGHSH, LQKENI. The CDR3 runs 14 residues.